The 18 T cell receptor beta chains given below trace back to one sample, sequenced in a study of memory CD4+ T cells and cytomegalovirus serostatus. Single viable CD3+CD4+CD8-CD45RO+ cells were sorted as the memory CD4+ T cells. The assay was immunoSEQ multiplex PCR, and TCRdb's table has in-frame clones only and misses some. The sample has approximately 42,000 clones; 79% are singletons. Material for sequencing was memory CD4+ T cells from blood. Receptor source: an adult in good health and CMV-seronegative.

The chain couples TRBV30 to TRBJ1-2; D might be TRBD1 (6 bases). Trimming pared 2 bases from V and 0 bases from J, leaving 16 bases between. The CDR3 runs to 16 residues. CDR1 is GTSNPN and CDR2 is SVGIG in the germline V gene (reference sequence). The CDR3 sequence is CAWSRGQQITNYGYTF. The CDR3 nucleotides read TGTGCCTGGAGTAGAGGACAGCAAATAACTAACTATGGCTACACCTTC.

V is TRBV2 and J is TRBJ1-2, with D maybe TRBD1 (5 bases). This CDR3 is built from 13 residues. With 7 bases removed from V and 4 bases from J, the gap between germline ends came to 13 bases. Germline CDR1 and CDR2: SNHLY and FYNNEI. The CDR3 nucleotides are TGTGCCAGCACGAAGGGGCGAGGCTATGGCTACACCTTC. Translating gives CASTKGRGYGYTF.

The rearrangement joins TRBV27 to TRBJ1-3; D unclear. Germline V gene data show CDR1 as MNHEY and CDR2 as SMNVEV (reference sequence). The CDR3 consists of 12 residues. Trimming took off 8 bases at V and 0 bases at J, with 5 bases between the two ends. The CDR3 reads CASRSSGNTIYF. The CDR3 DNA is TGTGCCAGCCGAAGCTCTGGAAACACCATATATTTT.

J is TRBJ1-1 and V is TRBV19; D not resolved. The CDR3 is made up of 15 amino acids. Germline V gene lookup returns CDR1 LNHDA and CDR2 SQIVND (reference sequence). Trimming removed 4 bases at V and 1 base at J, with 13 bases between. This CDR3 reads CASSRPRQTNTEAFF. The CDR3 bases are TGTGCCAGTAGTAGGCCTCGACAAACGAACACTGAAGCTTTCTTT.

Relative to its sample, this clone is medium-sized. The chain recombines TRBV9 with TRBJ2-5, with 7 bases matching TRBD2. Per germline, CDR1 SGDLS and CDR2 YYNGEE. J gave up 5 bases and V 3 bases, and 16 bases lay outside the gene matches. This CDR3 has 17 residues. The CDR3 DNA follows: TGTGCCAGCAGCGAGACGAGCGTGGGGGGGGGATGGGAGACCCAGTACTTC. Translating it yields CASSETSVGGGWETQYF.

The chain employs TRBV9 and TRBJ2-7, with a weak D call TRBD1 (5 bases). The CDR3 runs to 14 residues. V lost 6 bases and J 3 bases, leaving 16 bases between the germline ends. Germline V CDR1 and CDR2: SGDLS, YYNGEE. The CDR3: CASNPSGQDYEQYF. CDR3 sequence (DNA): TGTGCCAGCAACCCCTCAGGGCAGGACTACGAGCAGTACTTC. Based on the CDR3 plus reference TRBV9 and TRBJ2-7, the full variable domain is DSGVTQTPKHLITATGQRVTLRCSPRSGDLSVYWYQQSLDQGLQFLIQYYNGEERAKGNILERFSAQQFPDLHSELNLSSLELGDSALYFCASNPSGQDYEQYFGPGTRLTVT.

The table lists this clone with a few counts. The rearrangement joins TRBV19 to TRBJ2-3, with D possibly being TRBD1 (5 bases). V was shortened by 5 bases and J by 0 bases, with 12 bases between the two germline ends. Germline CDR1 and CDR2: LNHDA and SQIVND (reference sequence). The length of the CDR3 is 15 residues. In nucleotides, the CDR3 is TGTGCCAGTAGTGCCTACAGGTCTAGCACAGATACGCAGTATTTT. Residues: CASSAYRSSTDTQYF.

The V gene is TRBV4-1, the J gene TRBJ2-5; D may be TRBD1 or TRBD2 (5 bases each). The germline gives CDR1 MGHRA, CDR2 YSYEKL. The CDR3 is made up of 15 amino acids. V shed 1 base and J shed 9 bases, with 18 bases lying between them. CDR3 sequence (DNA): TGCGCCAGCAGCCAAGTCGGGGCAGCCGCGATGTCCCAGTACTTC. Protein product: CASSQVGAAAMSQYF.

The chain joins TRBV2 to TRBJ2-2, with D possibly being TRBD1 (7 bases). The CDR3 loop spans 17 amino acids. The V end lost 5 bases, the J end lost 3 bases, and 19 bases lay between the germline ends. Germline lookup yields CDR1 SNHLY and CDR2 FYNNEI. The CDR3 protein is CASSSPVGRGDTGELFF. The CDR3 region has the DNA TGTGCCAGCAGTTCACCCGTGGGCAGGGGGGACACCGGGGAGCTGTTTTTT.

The chain uses TRBV4-1 and TRBJ2-7; 7 bases map to TRBD2. The V gene's germline CDR1 is MGHRA and CDR2 YSYEKL. The ends lost 0 bases at V and 2 bases at J; junction bases unmatched: 10. There are 17 residues in the CDR3. DNA for the CDR3: TGCGCCAGCAGCCAAGATCCCAAGCGGGGAACAACCTACGAGCAGTACTTC. As protein: CASSQDPKRGTTYEQYF.

The genes are TRBV27 and TRBJ1-1, with 11 bases lining up with TRBD1. The germline CDR1 and CDR2 sequences are MNHEY and SMNVEV (reference sequence). With V trimmed by 6 bases and J by 6 bases, 9 bases remained unmatched. This CDR3 is 15 amino acids long. CDR3 sequence: CASSHTGTGGSEAFF. CDR3 in DNA: TGTGCCAGCAGCCATACCGGGACAGGGGGATCTGAAGCTTTCTTT.

The chain links TRBV19 to TRBJ2-2; possibly TRBD1 or TRBD2 for D (6 bases each). Deletions cut 3 bases from V and 7 bases from J, with 15 bases between. The CDR3 is 15 amino acids. Germline V gene lookup returns CDR1 LNHDA and CDR2 SQIVND (reference sequence). DNA for the CDR3: TGTGCCAGTAGTATGGCCGGGGGCCGCGGCGGGGAGCTGTTTTTT. This encodes CASSMAGGRGGELFF.

This clone showed up just once. The chain carries TRBV6-6 and TRBJ2-7; 10 positions agree with TRBD1. V was clipped by 0 bases and J by 4 bases; unmatched bases: 3. This CDR3 region has 15 residues. Germline V lookup: CDR1 MNHNY, CDR2 SVGAGI (reference sequence). The CDR3 loop reads CASSYSRDRGYEQYF. The CDR3 DNA sequence: TGTGCCAGCAGTTACTCTAGGGACAGGGGATACGAGCAGTACTTC.

This sequence joins TRBV11-2 and TRBJ2-1; D unclear. This CDR3 region has 13 residues. The V end lost 5 bases, the J end lost 4 bases, and 9 bases lay between the germline ends. Germline CDR1 is SGHAT and CDR2 is FQNNGV. CDR3 sequence reads: CASSLGGYNEQFF. As DNA, the CDR3 is TGTGCCAGCAGCCTTGGCGGTTACAATGAGCAGTTCTTC. The full variable domain, rest sourced from reference TRBV11-2 and TRBJ2-1, is EAGVAQSPRYKIIEKRQSVAFWCNPISGHATLYWYQQILGQGPKLLIQFQNNGVVDDSQLPKDRFSAERLKGVDSTLKIQPAKLEDSAVYLCASSLGGYNEQFFGPGTRLTVL.

The CDR3 region has the DNA TGTGCCAGCAGCTTTAGAAGGAACTATGGCTACACCTTC. The encoded protein is CASSFRRNYGYTF. The V and J genes are TRBV11-2 and TRBJ1-2, with no clear D. CDR3 length: 13 amino acids. Per the germline V gene, CDR1 is SGHAT and CDR2 is FQNNGV. V lost 3 bases to trimming and J lost 2 bases, with 7 bases between them.

The chain links TRBV19 to TRBJ1-1, with TRBD1 matching over 8 bases. Germline loops: CDR1 LNHDA, CDR2 SQIVND (reference sequence). The CDR3 extends over 13 amino acids. The V gene end was trimmed by 6 bases and the J gene end by 3 bases; junction bases not matched to a gene: 3. In DNA form, the CDR3 reads TGTGCCAGTAGCAAACAGGGGGACACTGAAGCTTTCTTT. It yields the protein CASSKQGDTEAFF.

This sequence joins TRBV6-1 and TRBJ1-1; 7 bases map to TRBD1. This CDR3 is built from 13 residues. With 3 bases clipped from V and 5 bases from J, the junction kept 3 bases outside the gene matches. Germline values: CDR1 MNHNS, CDR2 SASEGT. Here the CDR3 DNA reads TGTGCCAGCAGTGAGGCAGGGGGAACTGAAGCTTTCTTT. The encoded protein is CASSEAGGTEAFF.

The chain is built from TRBV7-9 and TRBJ2-5; D is undetermined. Trimming cost V 0 bases and J 5 bases, with 10 bases left between them. CDR1 SEHNR and CDR2 FQNEAQ come from the germline V gene (reference sequence). The CDR3 consists of 14 residues. The CDR3: CASSLATPRETQYF. The CDR3 coding sequence is TGTGCCAGCAGCTTAGCCACACCCCGGGAGACCCAGTACTTC.